One sample yielded the 21 T cell receptor beta chains listed below, sequenced in a study of CD8 T cells in Susac syndrome. The authors reverse transcribed roughly 0.5 to 1 ug RNA with random hexamers. One entry per CDR3 protein results from TCRdb running MiXCR on the immunoSEQ multiplex PCR reads. This sample has 150,000 to 200,000 distinct CDR3 sequences; around 93% occur once, and the top ten carry roughly 0.1%. Sequencing was performed on CD4+ T cells from PBMCs. Receptors originate from a human donor with multiple sclerosis.

The gene calls are TRBV7-9 and TRBJ2-5; 7 bases are shared with TRBD1. From germline, CDR1 is SEHNR and CDR2 FQNEAQ (reference sequence). V lost 4 bases and J lost 2; bases outside the gene matches: 1. This CDR3 is 13 amino acids long. The CDR3 is CASSWTGQETQYF. DNA of the CDR3: TGTGCCAGCAGCTGGACAGGACAAGAGACCCAGTACTTC.

The chain links TRBV19 to TRBJ1-5; no clear D gene. Germline values: CDR1 LNHDA, CDR2 SQIVND (reference sequence). Trimming left V 7 bases short and J 7 bases short, with 11 bases between. The CDR3 has 12 residues. CDR3 loop: CASKGSNQPQHF. The CDR3 coding sequence is TGTGCCAGTAAGGGCAGTAACCAGCCCCAGCATTTT.

The CDR3 coding sequence is TGTGCCAGCAGCGCAGCGGGGTACGAGCAGTACTTC. It specifies CASSAAGYEQYF. The chain links TRBV7-6 to TRBJ2-7; 7 bases are shared with TRBD2. The CDR3 is 12 amino acids. Germline V CDR1 and CDR2: SGHVS, FNYEAQ. Trimming at V came to 5 bases and at J to 4 bases, leaving 2 bases not matched to a gene.

Worth noting for this clonotype: No conserved phenylalanine or tryptophan ends this CDR3, so it is likely a read error. The rearrangement uses TRBV18 and TRBJ2-5; D is perhaps TRBD1 or TRBD2 (5 bases each). CDR3 length equals 14 residues. The germline V and J ends were trimmed by 3 bases and 4 bases, with 12 bases remaining between them. Germline V gene lookup returns CDR1 KGHSH and CDR2 LQKENI. CDR3 protein: CASSPSGSGETQYL. CDR3 DNA sequence: TGTGCCAGCTCACCCTCAGGGAGTGGAGAGACCCAGTACTTG.

This clonotype came up once. The rearrangement links TRBV25-1 to TRBJ1-1; TRBD1 is a possible D gene (5 bases). Trimming took off 8 bases at V and 3 bases at J, with 16 bases between the two ends. The CDR3 sequence is 14 residues long. From germline, CDR1 is MGHDK and CDR2 SYGVNS. Here the CDR3 reads CASRPIEGHTEAFF. As DNA, the CDR3 is TGTGCCAGCCGACCTATTGAGGGACACACTGAAGCTTTCTTT.

The chain is built from TRBV19 and TRBJ1-1; D gene unclear. Germline values: CDR1 LNHDA, CDR2 SQIVND (reference sequence). Deletions cut 4 bases from V and 5 bases from J, with 14 bases between. The CDR3 length is 14 residues. The CDR3 here is CASSRQRGYTEAFF. DNA for the CDR3: TGTGCCAGTAGTAGGCAAAGAGGGTATACTGAAGCTTTCTTT.

This clonotype came up once. V and J are TRBV5-6 and TRBJ2-3, with no clear D. CDR1 and CDR2 (germline): SGHDT, YYEEEE. Between the trimmed V and J ends, which lost 0 bases and 2 bases, there was a span of 10 bases. The CDR3 totals 15 residues. CDR3: CASSLVVGFTDTQYF. CDR3 nucleotide sequence: TGTGCCAGCAGCTTGGTGGTTGGATTCACAGATACGCAGTATTTT.

CDR3 sequence reads: CASSPSGGEYNEQFF. The DNA of the CDR3 is TGTGCCAGCAGTCCTAGCGGGGGGGAGTACAATGAGCAGTTCTTC. This chain links TRBV7-2 with TRBJ2-1, with TRBD2 identical over 12 bases. The V and J ends lost 6 bases and 4 bases, in that order; junction bases with no gene match: 4. Germline CDR1 reads SGHTA; CDR2 reads FQGNSA. The CDR3 contains 15 residues.

The chain joins TRBV27 to TRBJ1-1, with D maybe TRBD1 (5 bases). Trimming shortened V by 5 bases and J by 1 base, and 14 bases separated the two germline ends. CDR3 length equals 15 residues. Germline V gene data show CDR1 as MNHEY and CDR2 as SMNVEV (reference sequence). The CDR3 nucleotides read TGTGCCAGCAGTCGACCGGGACCGACGAACACTGAAGCTTTCTTT. Translating it yields CASSRPGPTNTEAFF.

This clonotype came up once. The chain links TRBV20-1 to TRBJ1-2; D unresolved. Germline lookup yields CDR1 DFQATT and CDR2 SNEGSKA (reference sequence). CDR3 length equals 13 residues. The germline V and J ends were trimmed by 0 bases and 3 bases, with 8 bases remaining between them. The CDR3 reads CSAREGNDYGYTF. The CDR3 coding sequence is TGCAGTGCTAGAGAAGGGAACGACTATGGCTACACCTTC.

The CDR3 region has the DNA TGTGCCAGCAGCCCACAAACAGGGTTTCATGGCTACACCTTC. Residues: CASSPQTGFHGYTF. V and J are TRBV3-1 and TRBJ1-2, with D possibly being TRBD1 (6 bases). Trimming left V 4 bases short and J 6 bases short, with 15 bases between. The CDR3 length is 14 residues. Germline V gene lookup returns CDR1 LGHDT and CDR2 YNNKEL (reference sequence). The whole variable domain, filled in from reference TRBV3-1 and TRBJ1-2, reads DTAVSQTPKYLVTQMGNDKSIKCEQNLGHDTMYWYKQDSKKFLKIMFSYNNKELIINETVPNRFSPKSPDKAHLNLHINSLELGDSAVYFCASSPQTGFHGYTFGSGTRLTVV.

Comments on this clonotype: Relative to the germline gene, one junction end is altered; a read error may explain this. The chain recombines TRBV12-3 or TRBV12-4 with TRBJ2-6, with a possible D match to TRBD1 (6 bases). The CDR3 sequence is 15 residues long. The CDR3 protein is CASSLYRAGANVLIF. The CDR3 nucleotides read TGTGCCAGCAGTTTATACAGGGCTGGGGCCAACGTCCTGATTTTC.

The chain has TRBV12-3 or TRBV12-4 and TRBJ2-1; D is tentatively TRBD1 or TRBD2 (7 bases each). The ends were cut back, 4 bases at V and 2 bases at J, with 15 bases in the middle. The length of the CDR3 is 16 residues. DNA of the CDR3: TGTGCCAGCAGTTGGGACTATCAGGGGGCCTACAATGAGCAGTTCTTC. Translating it yields CASSWDYQGAYNEQFF.

The V and J genes are TRBV4-2 and TRBJ1-3, with D uncertain. The CDR3 sequence is 15 residues long. V was trimmed by 1 base and J by 0 bases, leaving 7 bases between them. Germline assignment: CDR1 LGHNA and CDR2 YNFKEQ. This CDR3 is CASSQAGASGNTIYF. The CDR3 DNA reads as TGTGCCAGCAGCCAAGCAGGCGCCTCTGGAAACACCATATATTTT.

The V call is TRBV5-1, the J call TRBJ2-1, with a weak D call TRBD2 (5 bases). Germline CDR1 reads SGHRS; CDR2 reads YFSETQ. V was shortened by 4 bases and J by 4 bases, with 12 bases between the two germline ends. The CDR3 is 14 amino acids. CDR3 DNA sequence: TGCGCCAGCAGCGAGGGAGCTTTGTACAATGAGCAGTTCTTC. Its translation: CASSEGALYNEQFF. The variable domain in full, completed from reference TRBV5-1 and TRBJ2-1, reads KAGVTQTPRYLIKTRGQQVTLSCSPISGHRSVSWYQQTPGQGLQFLFEYFSETQRNKGNFPGRFSGRQFSNSRSEMNVSTLELGDSALYLCASSEGALYNEQFFGPGTRLTVL.

The rearrangement links TRBV27 to TRBJ2-2, with D uncertain. The CDR3 has 15 amino acids. The germline V and J ends were trimmed by 2 bases and 1 base, with 8 bases remaining between them. Germline V gene data show CDR1 as MNHEY and CDR2 as SMNVEV (reference sequence). The DNA for the CDR3 is TGTGCCAGCAGTTTACGAGGACGGAACACCGGGGAGCTGTTTTTT. Residues: CASSLRGRNTGELFF.

This chain connects TRBV30 to TRBJ1-4; unclear D gene. V was pared by 3 bases and J by 7 bases, with 15 bases between. CDR1 is GTSNPN, CDR2 SVGIG, per germline (reference sequence). CDR3 length equals 14 residues. CDR3 protein: CAWRNRNKREKLFF. The CDR3 bases are TGTGCCTGGAGAAACCGAAATAAGCGTGAAAAACTGTTTTTT.

The chain joins TRBV6-2 or TRBV6-3 to TRBJ2-1, with 13 bases lining up with TRBD2. J gave up 6 bases and V 7 bases, and 9 bases lay outside the gene matches. Germline V gene data show CDR1 as MNHEY and CDR2 as SVGEGT. The CDR3 runs 16 residues. The CDR3 DNA reads TGTGCCAGCACCCGCCCCGGGACTAGCGGGGTCAATGAGCAGTTCTTC. Amino acids: CASTRPGTSGVNEQFF.

The genes are TRBV28 and TRBJ2-1; D is unresolved. V was pared by 8 bases and J by 8 bases, with 13 bases between. Germline V CDR1 and CDR2: MDHEN, SYDVKM. CDR3 length equals 12 residues. The CDR3 nucleotides are TGTGCCAGCGCCTCCAGCCATGATGAGCAGTTCTTC. Translating it yields CASASSHDEQFF.

DNA for the CDR3: TGTGCCAGCAGTGCAGCCGGCACAGATACGCAGTATTTT. This gives the protein CASSAAGTDTQYF. This sequence joins TRBV11-2 and TRBJ2-3, with D hard to call. V lost 6 bases, J lost 1 base, and 8 bases lay in between. Germline assignment: CDR1 SGHAT and CDR2 FQNNGV. The CDR3 runs 13 residues.

CDR3: CASSQGGGSLSEQYF. CDR3 nucleotide sequence: TGTGCCAGCAGCCAAGGGGGGGGGTCTCTCAGCGAGCAGTACTTC. The chain carries TRBV4-2 and TRBJ2-7; 7 nucleotides match TRBD2. Germline lookup yields CDR1 LGHNA and CDR2 YNFKEQ. The V segment lost 1 base and the J segment 6 bases; nucleotides outside the gene matches: 9. CDR3 length equals 15 residues.